Listed below are T cell receptor beta chains from one sample, sequenced in a study of cytomegalovirus exposure and HLA in healthy donors. The method was immunoSEQ multiplex PCR; TCRdb's version includes in-frame clones alone and lacks a portion of them. The sample lists around 150,000 clones; 65% to 70% were seen once. Input material: PBMCs. These receptors came from a man between 25 and 39 years old in good health and CMV-seropositive. CDR3s include the opening cysteine and the closing phenylalanine or tryptophan. Fields, in order: V gene, D gene, clone size, J gene, CDR3 protein, CDR3 DNA. D genes are given only for firm matches. Clone size is given for some rows only: seen once, a few or many times, or a class if the clone is expanded.

v_gene: TRBV5-4; d_gene: .; abundance: few; j_gene: TRBJ1-1; CDR3aa: CASSGIPPEAFF; CDR3nt: TGTGCCAGCAGCGGCATTCCCCCTGAAGCTTTCTTT
v_gene: TRBV11-3; d_gene: TRBD2; abundance: .; j_gene: TRBJ2-1; CDR3aa: CASSFSGGGYNEQFF; CDR3nt: TGTGCCAGCAGCTTTAGCGGGGGGGGTTACAATGAGCAGTTCTTC
v_gene: TRBV30; d_gene: TRBD2; abundance: .; j_gene: TRBJ2-7; CDR3aa: CAWSGLAGWGSLEQYF; CDR3nt: TGTGCCTGGAGTGGGTTAGCGGGATGGGGGTCTCTCGAGCAGTACTTC
v_gene: TRBV19; d_gene: .; abundance: once; j_gene: TRBJ2-7; CDR3aa: CASSIWTNYEQYF; CDR3nt: TGTGCCAGTAGTATTTGGACTAACTACGAGCAGTACTTC
v_gene: TRBV6-1; d_gene: .; abundance: .; j_gene: TRBJ2-7; CDR3aa: CASSESRTEQYF; CDR3nt: TGTGCCAGCAGTGAATCTAGGACAGAGCAGTACTTC
v_gene: TRBV30; d_gene: .; abundance: .; j_gene: TRBJ1-2; CDR3aa: CAWAAQEVGGYTF; CDR3nt: TGTGCCTGGGCCGCGCAAGAAGTTGGTGGCTACACCTTC
v_gene: TRBV30; d_gene: TRBD1; abundance: .; j_gene: TRBJ2-7; CDR3aa: CAKSGTGGDEQYF; CDR3nt: TGTGCCAAATCCGGGACAGGGGGCGATGAGCAGTACTTC
v_gene: TRBV11-2; d_gene: .; abundance: .; j_gene: TRBJ1-1; CDR3aa: CASSSQGNTEAFF; CDR3nt: TGTGCCAGCAGCTCACAGGGAAACACTGAAGCTTTCTTT
v_gene: TRBV4-2; d_gene: .; abundance: .; j_gene: TRBJ2-1; CDR3aa: CASSQEPSRSYNEQFF; CDR3nt: TGTGCCAGCAGCCAAGAGCCTAGTCGCTCCTACAATGAGCAGTTCTTC
v_gene: TRBV6-6; d_gene: .; abundance: .; j_gene: TRBJ1-6; CDR3aa: CASSYLQDKESPLHF; CDR3nt: TGTGCCAGCAGTTACCTGCAGGACAAAGAATCACCCCTCCACTTT
v_gene: TRBV6-6; d_gene: .; abundance: .; j_gene: TRBJ1-2; CDR3aa: CASSYGGQLSGYTF; CDR3nt: TGTGCCAGCAGTTACGGAGGCCAACTATCCGGCTACACCTTC
v_gene: TRBV5-4; d_gene: TRBD2; abundance: .; j_gene: TRBJ2-7; CDR3aa: CASSLGSSGSYEQYF; CDR3nt: TGTGCCAGCAGCTTGGGGTCTAGCGGCTCCTACGAGCAGTACTTC
v_gene: TRBV27; d_gene: .; abundance: few; j_gene: TRBJ2-7; CDR3aa: CASSLSQLAPEQYF; CDR3nt: TGTGCCAGCAGTTTATCGCAATTAGCCCCCGAGCAGTACTTC
v_gene: TRBV15; d_gene: TRBD2; abundance: .; j_gene: TRBJ2-7; CDR3aa: CATSEEGRALEQYF; CDR3nt: TGTGCCACCAGCGAGGAGGGGAGGGCCCTCGAGCAGTACTTC
v_gene: TRBV6-5; d_gene: .; abundance: few; j_gene: TRBJ1-5; CDR3aa: CASSYSITILQPQHF; CDR3nt: TGTGCCAGCAGTTACTCGATTACAATTCTTCAGCCCCAGCATTTT
v_gene: TRBV6-1; d_gene: .; abundance: few; j_gene: TRBJ1-5; CDR3aa: CASSVGEPRVFGNQPQHF; CDR3nt: TGTGCCAGCAGTGTTGGAGAGCCCCGCGTGTTTGGCAATCAGCCCCAGCATTTT
v_gene: TRBV12-5; d_gene: .; abundance: .; j_gene: TRBJ2-2; CDR3aa: CASGLDLLDAGELFF; CDR3nt: TGTGCTAGTGGTTTGGACCTCCTAGACGCCGGGGAGCTGTTTTTT
v_gene: TRBV6-5; d_gene: .; abundance: .; j_gene: TRBJ1-3; CDR3aa: CASRNRESGNTIYF; CDR3nt: TGTGCCAGCAGAAACCGGGAGAGTGGAAACACCATATATTTT
v_gene: TRBV14; d_gene: .; abundance: .; j_gene: TRBJ2-7; CDR3aa: CASSPSQGTGSYEQYF; CDR3nt: TGTGCCAGCAGCCCGTCCCAAGGTACAGGTTCCTACGAGCAGTACTTC
v_gene: TRBV11-3; d_gene: .; abundance: .; j_gene: TRBJ2-7; CDR3aa: CASSPTSFDAYEQYF; CDR3nt: TGTGCCAGCAGCCCAACTAGCTTCGACGCCTACGAGCAGTACTTC
v_gene: TRBV18; d_gene: .; abundance: .; j_gene: TRBJ1-1; CDR3aa: CASSPGDWMKSEAFF; CDR3nt: TGTGCCAGCTCACCAGGGGACTGGATGAAGAGTGAAGCTTTCTTT
v_gene: TRBV27; d_gene: .; abundance: once; j_gene: TRBJ2-3; CDR3aa: CASSYVEAGRPDTQYF; CDR3nt: TGTGCCAGCAGTTACGTCGAGGCGGGACGGCCAGATACGCAGTATTTT
v_gene: TRBV9; d_gene: .; abundance: .; j_gene: TRBJ2-5; CDR3aa: CASSASGQREETQYF; CDR3nt: TGTGCCAGCAGCGCCAGTGGACAGAGGGAGGAGACCCAGTACTTC
v_gene: TRBV6-5; d_gene: TRBD1; abundance: .; j_gene: TRBJ2-1; CDR3aa: CASRLTGAGYNEQFF; CDR3nt: TGTGCCAGCAGACTTACAGGGGCCGGATACAATGAGCAGTTCTTC
v_gene: TRBV6-5; d_gene: .; abundance: few; j_gene: TRBJ2-1; CDR3aa: CASRSGWDNEQFF; CDR3nt: TGTGCCAGCAGAAGCGGGTGGGACAATGAGCAGTTCTTC
v_gene: TRBV6-6; d_gene: TRBD1; abundance: .; j_gene: TRBJ2-7; CDR3aa: CASSITGVGDEQYF; CDR3nt: TGTGCCAGCAGCATTACAGGGGTTGGAGACGAGCAGTACTTC
v_gene: TRBV28; d_gene: .; abundance: .; j_gene: TRBJ2-7; CDR3aa: CASSFRDYEQYF; CDR3nt: TGTGCCAGCAGTTTTCGAGATTACGAGCAGTACTTC
v_gene: TRBV18; d_gene: TRBD1; abundance: .; j_gene: TRBJ2-1; CDR3aa: CASSQGQVANEQFF; CDR3nt: TGTGCCAGCTCACAGGGACAGGTCGCCAATGAGCAGTTCTTC
v_gene: TRBV4-1; d_gene: TRBD2; abundance: .; j_gene: TRBJ2-7; CDR3aa: CASSQGTSLGEQYF; CDR3nt: TGCGCCAGCAGCCAAGGGACTAGCCTTGGCGAGCAGTACTTC
v_gene: TRBV5-4; d_gene: TRBD1; abundance: .; j_gene: TRBJ2-7; CDR3aa: CASSRSGTDYEQYF; CDR3nt: TGTGCCAGCAGCCGATCCGGGACAGACTACGAGCAGTACTTC
v_gene: TRBV19; d_gene: .; abundance: .; j_gene: TRBJ2-7; CDR3aa: CASRVRQGPYEQYF; CDR3nt: TGTGCCAGTAGAGTTCGGCAGGGCCCCTACGAGCAGTACTTC
v_gene: TRBV6-5; d_gene: .; abundance: .; j_gene: TRBJ1-5; CDR3aa: CASRKQISSNQPQHF; CDR3nt: TGTGCCAGCAGGAAACAGATTAGTAGCAATCAGCCCCAGCATTTT
v_gene: TRBV30; d_gene: .; abundance: .; j_gene: TRBJ1-3; CDR3aa: CAWTPPWHSGNTIYF; CDR3nt: TGTGCCTGGACCCCTCCTTGGCACTCTGGAAACACCATATATTTT
v_gene: TRBV10-3; d_gene: .; abundance: .; j_gene: TRBJ2-1; CDR3aa: CAISVEGTDEQFF; CDR3nt: TGTGCCATCAGTGTTGAGGGTACCGATGAGCAGTTCTTC
v_gene: TRBV18; d_gene: .; abundance: .; j_gene: TRBJ2-5; CDR3aa: CASSPIFQETQYF; CDR3nt: TGTGCCAGCTCACCCATTTTCCAAGAGACCCAGTACTTC
v_gene: TRBV6-1; d_gene: .; abundance: .; j_gene: TRBJ2-5; CDR3aa: CASIPGVLETQYF; CDR3nt: TGTGCCAGCATCCCAGGGGTATTAGAGACCCAGTACTTC
v_gene: TRBV27; d_gene: .; abundance: .; j_gene: TRBJ2-2; CDR3aa: CASSLMGGSTGELFF; CDR3nt: TGTGCCAGCAGTTTAATGGGGGGAAGCACCGGGGAGCTGTTTTTT
v_gene: TRBV7-2; d_gene: .; abundance: .; j_gene: TRBJ2-3; CDR3aa: CASSLVGADTQYF; CDR3nt: TGTGCCAGCAGCTTAGTAGGGGCGGATACGCAGTATTTT
v_gene: TRBV12-5; d_gene: .; abundance: .; j_gene: TRBJ1-6; CDR3aa: CASGLGRGNSPLHF; CDR3nt: TGTGCTAGTGGTTTGGGCAGGGGAAATTCACCCCTCCACTTT